The rows below give T cell receptor beta chains drawn from one sample of a study of blood T cell repertoires in COVID-19. Repertoires were generated with immunoSEQ multiplex PCR, while TCRdb's copy carries only in-frame clones and drops some. The sample lists about 140,000 clones, about nine tenths seen once, with about 1.5% in the top ten. The sample comprised peripheral blood. These receptors came from a human donor in a cohort sampled during active COVID-19. Each CDR3 is given with its conserved first and last residue. A D gene is named only where the DNA matches it firmly. A row's size may be missing; if present it is once, few, many or a size class.

TRBV19	TRBD1	TRBJ1-2	.	CASSPRTGDYGYTF	TGTGCCAGTAGTCCCCGGACAGGGGACTATGGCTACACCTTC
TRBV11-3	TRBD2	TRBJ2-5	.	CASSLQRGTQETQYF	TGTGCCAGCAGCTTACAGCGGGGCACTCAAGAGACCCAGTACTTC
TRBV7-3	.	TRBJ2-3	.	CASSLPGAGYSTDTQYF	TGTGCCAGCAGCCTCCCGGGCGCGGGGTATAGCACAGATACGCAGTATTTT
TRBV9	TRBD1	TRBJ1-2	.	CASSVADRGYGYTF	TGTGCCAGCAGCGTAGCAGACAGGGGATATGGCTACACCTTC
TRBV2	.	TRBJ1-1	.	CASSRPGEAFF	TGTGCCAGCAGTCGCCCGGGTGAAGCTTTCTTT
TRBV11-1	.	TRBJ2-3	.	CASQFSRGNTQYF	TGTGCCAGCCAATTCTCCCGGGGGAATACGCAGTATTTT
TRBV9	TRBD1	TRBJ2-7	.	CASSAGQGIYEQYF	TGTGCCAGCAGCGCGGGACAGGGCATTTACGAGCAGTACTTC
TRBV7-9	TRBD1	TRBJ2-5	few	CASSLGDRQETQYF	TGTGCCAGCAGCTTAGGGGACAGACAAGAGACCCAGTACTTC
TRBV5-4	.	TRBJ1-2	.	CASSPKGQRNYGYTF	TGTGCCAGCAGCCCGAAAGGCCAGCGGAACTATGGCTACACCTTC
TRBV27	TRBD1	TRBJ1-6	few	CASSFTGDSPLHF	TGTGCCAGCAGTTTCACAGGGGATTCACCCCTCCACTTT
TRBV30	TRBD2	TRBJ2-5	once	CAWVERGVQETQYF	TGTGCCTGGGTCGAGCGGGGGGTCCAAGAGACCCAGTACTTC
TRBV6-5	.	TRBJ1-2	.	CASSQGRPYGYTF	TGTGCCAGCAGCCAGGGCAGGCCCTATGGCTACACCTTC
TRBV19	TRBD1	TRBJ2-7	once	CASSRQGSYEQYF	TGTGCCAGTAGTAGACAGGGGAGTTACGAGCAGTACTTC
TRBV2	.	TRBJ1-2	.	CASSEGAGRSGYTF	TGTGCCAGCAGTGAAGGCGCAGGGAGGTCTGGCTACACCTTC
TRBV7-6	.	TRBJ1-1	.	CASSLGVGGSEAFF	TGTGCCAGCAGCTTAGGTGTCGGGGGGTCTGAAGCTTTCTTT
TRBV9	.	TRBJ2-1	.	CASSASISGEQFF	TGTGCCAGCAGCGCCTCGATATCGGGTGAGCAGTTCTTC
TRBV7-2	TRBD2	TRBJ2-2	.	CASSLTGGGPGELFF	TGTGCCAGCAGCCTCACCGGGGGGGGCCCCGGGGAGCTGTTTTTT
TRBV9	.	TRBJ2-1	.	CASSVAVLNEQFF	TGTGCCAGCAGCGTAGCTGTCCTGAATGAGCAGTTCTTC
TRBV14	.	TRBJ2-3	.	CASSQTHDTQYF	TGTGCCAGCAGCCAAACTCACGATACGCAGTATTTT
TRBV4-3	.	TRBJ2-7	once	CASSPRTFSSYEQYF	TGCGCCAGCAGCCCCCGGACATTTAGCTCCTACGAGCAGTACTTC
TRBV11-2	.	TRBJ2-1	once	CASSLDAPPGNEQFF	TGTGCCAGCAGCTTAGATGCCCCCCCCGGGAATGAGCAGTTCTTC
TRBV27	.	TRBJ2-7	.	CASSLFRGGGYEQYF	TGTGCCAGCAGCTTATTTCGGGGAGGTGGCTACGAGCAGTACTTC
TRBV11-2	.	TRBJ2-1	.	CASSFVSFRSYNEQFF	TGTGCCAGCAGCTTTGTGTCCTTTCGCTCCTACAATGAGCAGTTCTTC
TRBV5-1	TRBD1	TRBJ2-7	.	CASSRDRVYEQYF	TGCGCCAGCAGCCGGGACAGGGTCTACGAGCAGTACTTC
TRBV5-1	.	TRBJ1-4	once	CASSLRVNEKLFF	TGCGCCAGCAGCCTCCGGGTTAATGAAAAACTGTTTTTT
TRBV7-9	TRBD1	TRBJ1-1	.	CASSLYSRDRVNTEAFF	TGTGCCAGCAGCTTATATTCCCGGGACAGGGTGAACACTGAAGCTTTCTTT
TRBV5-5	TRBD1	TRBJ1-1	.	CASSQRTGGREMNTEAFF	TGTGCCAGCAGCCAACGGACAGGGGGCAGGGAAATGAACACTGAAGCTTTCTTT
TRBV29-1	.	TRBJ2-4	.	CSVRGRLAKNIQYF	TGCAGCGTGCGGGGTCGTTTAGCCAAAAACATTCAGTACTTC
TRBV6-6	.	TRBJ2-2	.	CASSYSEGELFF	TGTGCCAGCAGTTACTCCGAGGGGGAGCTGTTTTTT
TRBV7-9	TRBD1	TRBJ1-1	few	CASSLGQGFGTEAFF	TGTGCCAGCAGCTTAGGACAGGGGTTTGGCACTGAAGCTTTCTTT
TRBV5-1	TRBD2	TRBJ2-5	.	CASQTSGGARETQYF	TGCGCCAGCCAAACTAGCGGGGGGGCACGAGAGACCCAGTACTTC
TRBV4-1	TRBD1	TRBJ1-4	.	CASSQDSRTGWKEKLFF	TGCGCCAGCAGCCAAGATTCCCGGACAGGGTGGAAAGAAAAACTGTTTTTT
TRBV7-2	TRBD2	TRBJ2-1	few	CASRKSGGSYNEQFF	TGTGCCAGCAGAAAGAGCGGGGGGTCATACAATGAGCAGTTCTTC